This T cell receptor (beta chain) is from a study of T cell repertoires in cytomegalovirus infection. At the level of the study: Public TCR beta signatures provided an indication of both CMV infection and a matching HLA type.

Overall study findings and caveats: Dominating the ex vivo response were HLA-C-restricted CMV-specific TCR beta clonotypes.

This clonotype occurred a few times. Antigen unknown. TCRdb re-called the reads with MiXCR, one entry per CDR3 protein. The sample shows approximately 750,000 distinct CDR3 sequences, less than 40% of them seen only once. The CDR3 has 14 amino acids. Germline V CDR1 and CDR2: SNHLY, FYNNEI. V was trimmed by 0 bases and J by 8 bases, leaving 12 bases between them. What was sequenced was PBMCs. The TCR comes from a human donor in good health (CMV status not recorded). Some clones in this sample may be carry-over from other donors' samples. The chain links TRBV2 to TRBJ2-3; possible D gene TRBD2, 5 bases. In DNA form, the CDR3 reads TGTGCCAGCAGTGAAGCAGTTGATCGGGGTACGCAGTATTTT. Amino acid sequence: CASSEAVDRGTQYF.